Listed below are T cell receptor beta chains from one sample, sequenced in a study of blood T cell repertoires in COVID-19. Profiling relied on immunoSEQ multiplex PCR, and the TCRdb table lists in-frame clones only, not all of them. The data show 140,000 or so clones, 80% to 90% seen once. The material sequenced was PBMCs or T cells enriched from blood (not recorded which). These receptors originate from a man in his fifties or sixties who had recovered from COVID-19. CDR3s include the opening cysteine and the closing phenylalanine or tryptophan. Fields, in order: clone size, V gene, J gene, D gene, CDR3 DNA, CDR3 protein. D genes are given only for firm matches. Some rows have no size entry. The others give once, few or many, or a class for an expanded clone.

clone size: NA
V gene: TRBV3-1/TRBV3-2
J gene: TRBJ1-4
D gene: NA
CDR3 DNA: TGTGCCAGCAGCCCGGACCCGGACTCCCGAAAACTGTTTTTT
CDR3 protein: CASSPDPDSRKLFF

clone size: NA
V gene: TRBV2
J gene: TRBJ1-2
D gene: TRBD1
CDR3 DNA: TGTGCCAGCAGTGAACAGACAGGGCATTACACCTTC
CDR3 protein: CASSEQTGHYTF

clone size: NA
V gene: TRBV9
J gene: TRBJ2-1
D gene: NA
CDR3 DNA: TGTGCCAGCAGCGTAACCCTGGGCTACGGATACGAGCAGTTCTTC
CDR3 protein: CASSVTLGYGYEQFF

clone size: NA
V gene: TRBV18
J gene: TRBJ2-5
D gene: NA
CDR3 DNA: TGTGCCAGCTCACCACTTTCAGGGCTCGAGGAGACCCAGTACTTC
CDR3 protein: CASSPLSGLEETQYF

clone size: NA
V gene: TRBV21-1
J gene: TRBJ1-5
D gene: NA
CDR3 DNA: TGTGCCAGCAGCAAAGCGGCCAGGCCCCAGCATTTT
CDR3 protein: CASSKAARPQHF

clone size: NA
V gene: TRBV11-2
J gene: TRBJ1-6
D gene: NA
CDR3 DNA: TGTGCCAGCAGCTCCGGGACTCATCTGATGGGACCCCTCCACTTT
CDR3 protein: CASSSGTHLMGPLHF

clone size: NA
V gene: TRBV2
J gene: TRBJ2-3
D gene: TRBD1
CDR3 DNA: TGTGCCAGCAGTGGACAGGGGGCAGATACGCAGTATTTT
CDR3 protein: CASSGQGADTQYF

clone size: NA
V gene: TRBV20-1
J gene: TRBJ2-1
D gene: NA
CDR3 DNA: TGCAGTGCTAGTAATCCGGGATCCTCCTACAATGAGCAGTTCTTC
CDR3 protein: CSASNPGSSYNEQFF

clone size: NA
V gene: TRBV12-3/TRBV12-4
J gene: TRBJ1-2
D gene: TRBD1
CDR3 DNA: TGTGCCAGCAGTTTAACAGGGGTCTATGGCTACACCTTC
CDR3 protein: CASSLTGVYGYTF

clone size: NA
V gene: TRBV28
J gene: TRBJ1-5
D gene: NA
CDR3 DNA: TGTGCCAGCAGTTCCCCAGGGAGCAATCAGCCCCAGCATTTT
CDR3 protein: CASSSPGSNQPQHF

clone size: NA
V gene: TRBV19
J gene: TRBJ1-5
D gene: TRBD1
CDR3 DNA: TGTGCCAGTAGGGGGACAGGGACAAGACAGCCCCAGCATTTT
CDR3 protein: CASRGTGTRQPQHF

clone size: NA
V gene: TRBV7-9
J gene: TRBJ2-1
D gene: NA
CDR3 DNA: TGTGCCAGCAGCTCCGGGGTAGGAGGCTTGGTAAATGAGCAGTTCTTC
CDR3 protein: CASSSGVGGLVNEQFF

clone size: NA
V gene: TRBV18
J gene: TRBJ2-3
D gene: NA
CDR3 DNA: TGTGCCAGCTCTCCCCCCGCCGGGGTGAGAGATACGCAGTATTTT
CDR3 protein: CASSPPAGVRDTQYF

clone size: NA
V gene: TRBV12-3/TRBV12-4
J gene: TRBJ1-5
D gene: NA
CDR3 DNA: TGTGCCAGCAGTTTGGGGCGAGGACAGCCCCAGCATTTT
CDR3 protein: CASSLGRGQPQHF

clone size: few
V gene: TRBV4-2
J gene: TRBJ2-7
D gene: TRBD1
CDR3 DNA: TGTGCCAGCAGCCAAGATGGGACAGGGGGCTCCTACGAGCAGTACTTC
CDR3 protein: CASSQDGTGGSYEQYF

clone size: NA
V gene: TRBV28
J gene: TRBJ2-5
D gene: TRBD1
CDR3 DNA: TGTGCCAGCAGTCTCACAGGGGCTCGTTGGGCCCAGTACTTC
CDR3 protein: CASSLTGARWAQYF

clone size: once
V gene: TRBV4-1
J gene: TRBJ1-6
D gene: NA
CDR3 DNA: TGCGCCAGCAGCCAAGGGGAACAGGGAAGCTCCTATAATTCACCCCTCCACTTT
CDR3 protein: CASSQGEQGSSYNSPLHF

clone size: NA
V gene: TRBV18
J gene: TRBJ2-7
D gene: TRBD2
CDR3 DNA: TGTGCCAGCTCACCAGGACTAGCGGGCCTCTACGAGCAGTACTTC
CDR3 protein: CASSPGLAGLYEQYF

clone size: NA
V gene: TRBV12-5
J gene: TRBJ2-7
D gene: TRBD1
CDR3 DNA: TGTGCTAGTGGTTTGCTAACCGGGACAGGGGCTGGCGAGCAGTACTTC
CDR3 protein: CASGLLTGTGAGEQYF

clone size: NA
V gene: TRBV28
J gene: TRBJ1-1
D gene: NA
CDR3 DNA: TGTGCCAGCAGCCTCGGACACTTTGAAGCTTTCTTT
CDR3 protein: CASSLGHFEAFF